The entry below describes one T cell receptor (beta chain). Its cognate antigen is unknown. Each sample's input was 250 to 300 ng genomic DNA, 35,000 to 40,000 genome equivalents. The CDR3 spans 13 residues. The V gene's germline CDR1 is LNHDA and CDR2 SQIVND (reference sequence). This sample is part of a study of T cell clusters in autoimmune cytopenias. TRB rearrangements were amplified by touch-down multiplex PCR with mixed TRB-A/B primers. TCRdb reanalyzed the multiplex PCR reads and collapses them to one entry per CDR3 protein, without DNA. The sample features fewer than 6,500 distinct CDR3 sequences, with around 7.8% in its top ten. The study, taken as a whole, reports: Exclusive TRB clusters were around 2.9-fold more numerous in healthy donors than in active autoimmune hepatitis.

The same sample was also used in a study of T cell repertoires in aging, cancer and after chemotherapy. Per that paper: In each cancer cohort, median generation probability increased across chemotherapy, suggesting thymic output rebounded.

The origin of this receptor is a human donor in good health. The specimen sequenced was peripheral blood. The chain couples TRBV19 to TRBJ1-1; TCRdb picks TRBD1, but there is no DNA to check that call. CDR3 residues: CASSPTGDTEAFF.